The 12 T cell receptor beta chains listed next were all sequenced from one sample in a study of T cell changes during pregnancy in multiple sclerosis. Sequencing was performed with immunoSEQ multiplex PCR; in TCRdb, only in-frame clones are kept and a portion is missing. The sample carries 85,000 to 100,000 clones, around 94% recorded once. The specimen was peripheral blood, collected in the first trimester of pregnancy. All receptors come from a female donor with multiple sclerosis, enrolled in a pregnancy study.

This chain links TRBV6-1 with TRBJ2-3, with 10 bases matching TRBD1. Trimming at V came to 11 bases and at J to 3 bases, leaving 8 bases not matched to a gene. The CDR3 sequence is 14 residues long. The germline V gene has CDR1 MNHNS and CDR2 SASEGT. In DNA, the CDR3 is TGTGCCTCTTCCACGGGACAGGGGACAGATACGCAGTATTTT. Protein sequence: CASSTGQGTDTQYF.

CDR3 protein: CASSQDFSSGANVLTF. CDR3 coding DNA: TGCGCCAGCAGCCAAGATTTTAGCTCTGGGGCCAACGTCCTGACTTTC. The rearrangement uses TRBV4-3 and TRBJ2-6; D not resolved. Trimming removed 0 bases at V and 0 bases at J, with 6 bases between. Germline V gene sequence: CDR1 LGHNA, CDR2 YSLEER. The CDR3 covers 16 residues.

The J gene is TRBJ2-3, the V gene TRBV29-1; 7 bases line up with TRBD1. The CDR3 is 14 amino acids. Germline assignment: CDR1 SQVTM and CDR2 ANQGSEA. V was clipped by 4 bases and J by 0 bases; unmatched bases: 4. CDR3: CSVATGQSTDTQYF. CDR3 in DNA: TGCAGCGTTGCGACAGGGCAAAGCACAGATACGCAGTATTTT.

The V and J genes are TRBV5-8 and TRBJ2-7; D might be TRBD2 (6 bases). The CDR3 length is 13 residues. Germline values: CDR1 SGHTS, CDR2 YDEGEE. Trimming left V 5 bases short and J 2 bases short, with 11 bases between. The CDR3 sequence: CASSLAVTYEQYF. In DNA, the CDR3 is TGTGCCAGCAGTTTAGCGGTAACCTACGAGCAGTACTTC. Together with reference TRBV5-8 and TRBJ2-7, the CDR3 gives the full variable domain: EAGVTQSPTHLIKTRGQQATLRCSPISGHTSVYWYQQALGLGLQFLLWYDEGEERNRGNFPPRFSGRQFPNYSSELNVNALELEDSALYLCASSLAVTYEQYFGPGTRLTVT.

The chain employs TRBV28 and TRBJ2-5; 15 positions match TRBD2. CDR3 length: 15 residues. Per germline, CDR1 MDHEN and CDR2 SYDVKM. V shed 5 bases and J 4 bases; nucleotides not matched to a gene: 2. The CDR3 spells CASSRTSGRVETQYF. The CDR3 DNA reads TGTGCCAGCAGTCGGACTAGCGGGAGGGTAGAGACCCAGTACTTC.

This chain connects TRBV11-3 to TRBJ2-1, with D perhaps matching TRBD1 (8 bases). CDR3 size: 16 residues. V dropped 5 bases and J dropped 4 bases, with 18 bases sitting between them. In germline, CDR1 is SGHNT, CDR2 YENEEA. CDR3 sequence reads: CASSTGGLAGYNEQFF. CDR3 in DNA: TGTGCCAGCAGCACAGGGGGGTTAGCGGGTTACAATGAGCAGTTCTTC.

The chain carries TRBV13 and TRBJ2-5; 7 bases line up with TRBD2. Germline CDR1 and CDR2: PRHDT and FYEKMQ (reference sequence). After removal of 5 bases from V and 5 bases from J, the junction contained 8 bases not matched to a gene. This CDR3 contains 14 residues. The CDR3 here is CASSGGTTEETQYF. The CDR3 coding sequence is TGTGCCAGCAGCGGTGGGACTACTGAGGAGACCCAGTACTTC. The variable domain in full, with the rest retrieved from reference TRBV13 and TRBJ2-5, is AAGVIQSPRHLIKEKRETATLKCYPIPRHDTVYWYQQGPGQDPQFLISFYEKMQSDKGSIPDRFSAQQFSDYHSELNMSSLELGDSALYFCASSGGTTEETQYFGPGTRLLVL.

This chain joins TRBV5-4 and TRBJ2-7; 10 nucleotides match TRBD2. The length of the CDR3 is 16 residues. V lost 3 bases to trimming and J lost 0 bases; unmatched junction nucleotides: 6. CDR1 and CDR2 from the germline V gene are SGHNT and YYREEE (reference sequence). DNA for the CDR3: TGTGCCAGCAGCTCGGGACTAGCGAAGAGCTCCTACGAGCAGTACTTC. It yields the protein CASSSGLAKSSYEQYF. Filled out from reference TRBV5-4 and TRBJ2-7, the complete variable domain reads ETGVTQSPTHLIKTRGQQVTLRCSSQSGHNTVSWYQQALGQGPQFIFQYYREEENGRGNFPPRFSGLQFPNYSSELNVNALELDDSALYLCASSSGLAKSSYEQYFGPGTRLTVT.

This chain joins TRBV28 and TRBJ2-5; maybe TRBD2 (5 bases). Germline assignment: CDR1 MDHEN and CDR2 SYDVKM. There are 14 residues in the CDR3. The V and J ends lost 7 bases and 4 bases respectively, with 16 bases between them. The CDR3 bases are TGTGCCAGCACCCTAGGAGGATCCGCAGAGACCCAGTACTTC. Protein product: CASTLGGSAETQYF.

Only one count was recorded for this clone. V usage is TRBV5-5 and J usage is TRBJ2-4; no clear D gene. Trimming shortened V by 4 bases and J by 0 bases, and 17 bases separated the two germline ends. The CDR3 is 17 residues long. CDR1 and CDR2 from the germline V gene are SGHKS and YYEKEE (reference sequence). The CDR3 loop reads CASSIDPILLAKNIQYF. In DNA, the CDR3 is TGTGCCAGCAGCATAGACCCCATACTACTAGCCAAAAACATTCAGTACTTC.

The chain has TRBV19 and TRBJ1-1; 8 nucleotides line up with TRBD1. Germline loops: CDR1 LNHDA, CDR2 SQIVND (reference sequence). The CDR3 is made up of 13 amino acids. V was clipped by 6 bases and J by 4 bases; unmatched bases: 4. This CDR3 is CASRTGESTEAFF. CDR3 coding DNA: TGTGCCAGTAGGACAGGGGAGTCCACTGAAGCTTTCTTT.

The rearrangement links TRBV7-6 to TRBJ1-5, with TRBD1 as a possible D gene (5 bases). From germline, CDR1 is SGHVS and CDR2 FNYEAQ. The V gene lost 2 bases and the J gene lost 3 bases, with 17 bases spanning the gap. This CDR3 region has 17 residues. CDR3 DNA sequence: TGTGCCAGCAGCTTACTAGCGGGGCCCTTGAACAATCAGCCCCAGCATTTT. Amino acids: CASSLLAGPLNNQPQHF. Drawing the rest from reference TRBV7-6 and TRBJ1-5, the complete variable domain is GAGVSQSPRYKVTKRGQDVALRCDPISGHVSLYWYRQALGQGPEFLTYFNYEAQQDKSGLPNDRFSAERPEGSISTLTIQRTEQRDSAMYRCASSLLAGPLNNQPQHFGDGTRLSIL.